In its sample, the clone carrying this T cell receptor beta chain was seen many times. Its antigen is not known. The source of the sample is a study of neurological immune-mediated disorders. Study-wide results and caveats: HTLV-1-associated myelopathy had the most TCR clonal expansion, while multiple sclerosis had the least, a level that fell below healthy controls. No CDR3 amino acid sequences were shared by expanded clones across subjects, suggesting private repertoires in all groups.

This sample's time point: longitudinal time-point 2. 2 million unsorted PBMCs were stored in RNAlater at -80 °C before RNA extraction. By 5'RACE with 10-nucleotide random UMIs, the cDNA was made. TCRdb reprocessed the 5' RACE reads via MiXCR and lists one record per CDR3 protein. The sample has 55,000 to 65,000 distinct CDR3 sequences; roughly 10% are singletons. The source of this sequence is a man in his thirties or forties in good health. The sequencing sample was made of PBMCs.

CDR3 DNA: TGTGCCAGCAGCGGGAGAGGGATGCCCCGCCCGACTGGCACAGATACGCAGTATTTT. Its protein product is CASSGRGMPRPTGTDTQYF. The chain employs TRBV6-5 and TRBJ2-3; D may be TRBD2 (6 bases). Trimming shortened V by 6 bases and J by 1 base, and 26 bases separated the two germline ends. This CDR3 spans 19 amino acids. CDR1 MNHEY and CDR2 SVGAGI come from the germline V gene.